This T cell receptor beta chain derives from a study of cytomegalovirus exposure and HLA in healthy donors. Some clones are missing from TCRdb's copy, which holds only in-frame ones; the method was immunoSEQ multiplex PCR. The sample carries some 170,000 clones, 84% recorded once. The germline gives CDR1 MDHEN, CDR2 SYDVKM. The CDR3 is 14 amino acids. Germline trimming cut 6 bases from V and 2 bases from J; bases unmatched to any gene: 6. The source material was PBMCs. The receptor was derived from a man younger than 45 in good health and CMV-seropositive. The rearrangement links TRBV28 to TRBJ2-5, with TRBD1 matching over 7 bases. DNA for the CDR3: TGTGCCAGCAGCCCGGACAGGTCTCAAGAGACCCAGTACTTC. Its protein is CASSPDRSQETQYF. Looking up the rest from reference TRBV28 and TRBJ2-5 gives the full variable domain: DVKVTQSSRYLVKRTGEKVFLECVQDMDHENMFWYRQDPGLGLRLIYFSYDVKMKEKGDIPEGYSVSREKKERFSLILESASTNQTSMYLCASSPDRSQETQYFGPGTRLLVL.